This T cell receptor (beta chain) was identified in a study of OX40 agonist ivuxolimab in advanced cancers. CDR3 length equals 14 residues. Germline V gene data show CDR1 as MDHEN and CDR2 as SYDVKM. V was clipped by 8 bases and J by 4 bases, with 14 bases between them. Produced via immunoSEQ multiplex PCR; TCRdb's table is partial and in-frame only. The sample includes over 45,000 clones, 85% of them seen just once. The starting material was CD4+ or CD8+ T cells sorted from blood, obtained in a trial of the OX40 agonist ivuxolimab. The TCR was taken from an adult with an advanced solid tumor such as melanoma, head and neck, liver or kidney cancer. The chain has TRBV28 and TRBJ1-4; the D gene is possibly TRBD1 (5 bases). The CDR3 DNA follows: TGTGCCAGCGTGGGCGGGGCACTTAATGAAAAACTGTTTTTT. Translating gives CASVGGALNEKLFF.